This entry lists 32 T cell receptor beta chains sequenced from one sample in a study of human T cells and chemical hapten exposure. The time point was: patch test 1, 2 weeks after DPC sensitization. The treatment: therapeutic diphenylcyclopropenone sensitization with weekly scalp DPC. The starting material, unfractionated whole blood, was used for total RNA extraction. TCRdb reprocessed the RACE reads with MiXCR, giving one entry per CDR3 protein. The sample consists of about 35,000 distinct CDR3 sequences, 5.5% to 8% of them appearing once. Sequences were derived from whole blood, sampled in connection with sensitization to the hapten diphenylcyclopropenone (DPC). Receptors were obtained from a woman between 25 and 40 years old with alopecia areata. Some clones in this sample may be carry-over from other donors' samples.

V usage is TRBV7-9 and J usage is TRBJ1-2; the D is unclear. The germline V gene has CDR1 SEHNR and CDR2 FQNEAQ (reference sequence). The CDR3 consists of 15 residues. V lost 0 bases and J lost 2, with 10 bases in between. The CDR3 DNA reads as TGTGCCAGCAGCTTAGCGTCGGTGACCAACTATGGCTACACCTTC. Its protein is CASSLASVTNYGYTF.

This clonotype was picked up many times. The chain recombines TRBV4-2 with TRBJ2-1, with TRBD2 identical over 8 bases. V was pared by 4 bases and J by 7 bases, with 6 bases of the junction left unmatched. Germline V lookup: CDR1 LGHNA, CDR2 YNFKEQ. This CDR3 has 14 residues. The CDR3 loop is CASSPGLDWNEQFF. Here the CDR3 DNA reads TGTGCCAGCAGCCCGGGACTAGATTGGAATGAGCAGTTCTTC.

The V and J genes are TRBV6-1 and TRBJ2-3, with D possibly being TRBD2 (6 bases). V was shortened by 4 bases and J by 5 bases, with 13 bases between the two germline ends. Looked up from germline, CDR1 is MNHNS and CDR2 is SASEGT. There are 14 residues in the CDR3. The CDR3 DNA is TGTGCCAGCAGTGGCGGGATGGGCAAAGATACGCAGTATTTT. It yields the protein CASSGGMGKDTQYF.

This clonotype was detected many times. The chain has TRBV7-9 and TRBJ1-2, with a possible D match to TRBD1 (5 bases). The V end lost 5 bases, the J end lost 7 bases, and 26 bases lay between the germline ends. The germline V gene has CDR1 SEHNR and CDR2 FQNEAQ (reference sequence). The CDR3 has 17 residues. The CDR3 is CASSPGAGAGRRFGYTF. The DNA for the CDR3 is TGTGCCAGCAGCCCAGGCGCTGGGGCAGGGAGACGTTTTGGCTACACCTTC.

V usage is TRBV6-4 and J usage is TRBJ2-3, with 14 bases that match TRBD2. Germline V gives CDR1 MRHNA, CDR2 SNTAGT. V was pared by 0 bases and J by 4 bases, with 0 bases of the junction left unmatched. This CDR3 has 16 residues. As DNA, the CDR3 is TGTGCCAGCAGTGACTCGACTAGCGGGGGGGCAGATACGCAGTATTTT. Translated, it gives CASSDSTSGGADTQYF.

This clonotype was recorded at least ten times. CDR3 sequence: CASSLGRGGGQPQHF. The CDR3 nucleotides are TGTGCCAGCAGCTTAGGGAGAGGGGGCGGTCAGCCCCAGCATTTT. The J gene is TRBJ1-5, the V gene TRBV7-2; 7 nucleotides line up with TRBD1. Germline V gene lookup returns CDR1 SGHTA and CDR2 FQGNSA. The trim removed 1 base at V and 6 bases at J, leaving 6 bases unmatched. This CDR3 region has 15 residues.

This clonotype was picked up a small number of times. V usage is TRBV6-2 or TRBV6-3 and J usage is TRBJ2-7, with a tentative D call TRBD1 (7 bases). The CDR3 sequence is 13 residues long. Germline V gene data show CDR1 as MNHEY and CDR2 as SVGEGT. V lost 2 bases and J 6 bases, leaving 11 bases between the germline ends. CDR3 amino acids: CASSYLQGGEQYF. As DNA, the CDR3 is TGTGCCAGCAGTTACCTCCAGGGGGGCGAGCAGTACTTC.

This clonotype was recorded at least ten times. The rearrangement joins TRBV2 to TRBJ1-2; D may be TRBD1 (5 bases). V was shortened by 8 bases and J by 0 bases, with 19 bases between the two germline ends. The CDR3 runs 16 residues. From germline, CDR1 is SNHLY and CDR2 FYNNEI. The CDR3 coding sequence is TGTGCCAGCCTGGGGGAACGGCGGGAAGCTAACTATGGCTACACCTTC. It translates to CASLGERREANYGYTF.

The chain recombines TRBV29-1 with TRBJ1-1, with TRBD1 as a possible D gene (5 bases). This CDR3 is 12 amino acids long. Germline V gene sequence: CDR1 SQVTM, CDR2 ANQGSEA. The V gene lost 7 bases and the J gene lost 1 base, with 10 bases spanning the gap. The CDR3 loop is CSGRTGNTEAFF. Here the CDR3 DNA reads TGCAGCGGTAGAACAGGGAACACTGAAGCTTTCTTT.

This clonotype was seen repeatedly, ten times or more. This chain joins TRBV12-3 or TRBV12-4 and TRBJ1-5; unclear D gene. Trimming removed 1 base from V and 3 bases from J, with 7 bases in between. This CDR3 comprises 14 residues. CDR3 residues: CASSLVGLNQPQHF. CDR3 in DNA: TGTGCCAGCAGTTTAGTGGGCCTCAATCAGCCCCAGCATTTT.

The CDR3, as DNA: TGCAGTGCCGAAAGGGGGGCTAGCGGGGTCTACGAGCAGTACTTC. It yields the protein CSAERGASGVYEQYF. The chain couples TRBV20-1 to TRBJ2-7, with 9 bases lining up with TRBD2. The CDR3 runs to 15 residues. In germline, CDR1 is DFQATT, CDR2 SNEGSKA (reference sequence). The trim removed 6 bases at V and 3 bases at J, leaving 12 bases unmatched.

This clonotype was counted at least ten times. The rearrangement uses TRBV4-1 and TRBJ2-7, with D perhaps matching TRBD1 (6 bases). The CDR3 contains 14 residues. Germline V gene data show CDR1 as MGHRA and CDR2 as YSYEKL. The V end lost 1 base, the J end lost 2 bases, and 9 bases lay between the germline ends. The CDR3 region is CASSQAGTPYEQYF. CDR3 in DNA: TGCGCCAGCAGCCAAGCCGGGACACCCTACGAGCAGTACTTC.

This clonotype was seen more than once but under ten times. The rearrangement joins TRBV5-4 to TRBJ2-5; D is undetermined. The CDR3 consists of 15 residues. Germline CDR1 SGHNT, CDR2 YYREEE (reference sequence). The V and J ends lost 0 bases and 1 base respectively, with 10 bases between them. CDR3 residues: CASSLESRPQETQYF. Here the CDR3 DNA reads TGTGCCAGCAGCTTGGAATCCAGGCCCCAAGAGACCCAGTACTTC.

The sample holds many counts of this clonotype. The V gene is TRBV20-1, the J gene TRBJ1-2, with D uncertain. The length of the CDR3 is 8 residues. Germline V gene sequence: CDR1 DFQATT, CDR2 SNEGSKA (reference sequence). V lost 7 bases, J lost 7 bases, and 4 bases lay in between. The CDR3 nucleotides read TGCAGTGTCGTTGGCTACACCTTC. As protein: CSVVGYTF.

This clonotype was counted only a few times. This chain connects TRBV3-1 to TRBJ1-1; no reliable D call. Germline CDR1 and CDR2: LGHDT and YNNKEL (reference sequence). V was shortened by 1 base and J by 4 bases, with 7 bases between the two germline ends. This CDR3 contains 13 residues. The CDR3 protein is CASSQGSFTEAFF. Here the CDR3 DNA reads TGTGCCAGCAGCCAAGGGTCTTTCACTGAAGCTTTCTTT.

This clonotype was seen more than once but under ten times. V and J are TRBV6-6 and TRBJ1-1; D gene unclear. The length of the CDR3 is 12 residues. The germline CDR1 and CDR2 sequences are MNHNY and SVGAGI (reference sequence). Trimming removed 5 bases from V and 1 base from J, with 5 bases in between. CDR3 in DNA: TGTGCCAGCAGTGCAGGGAACACTGAAGCTTTCTTT. It is translated as CASSAGNTEAFF.

This clonotype was detected only a few times. This rearrangement joins TRBV20-1 to TRBJ1-2; tentatively, D is TRBD1 (5 bases). Germline loops: CDR1 DFQATT, CDR2 SNEGSKA (reference sequence). V gave up 0 bases and J gave up 2 bases, with 10 bases separating them. CDR3 length: 14 amino acids. This CDR3 is CSAREQGVNYGYTF. In nucleotides, the CDR3 is TGCAGTGCTAGAGAGCAGGGCGTCAACTATGGCTACACCTTC.

Regarding this clonotype: A much larger clone differs from this one at a single base, so this may be a read error. V is TRBV6-2 or TRBV6-3 and J is TRBJ1-2; D call uncertain. The CDR3 consists of 14 residues. CDR1 MNHEY and CDR2 SVGEGT come from the germline V gene. Trimming removed 0 bases from V and 3 bases from J, with 8 bases in between. CDR3 residues: CASSYSAAYYGYTF. The DNA for the CDR3 is TGTGCCAGCAGTTACTCGGCCGCCTACTATGGCTACACCTTC.

This clonotype was counted a few times. The chain employs TRBV7-2 and TRBJ2-7; D not certain. This CDR3 has 12 amino acids. V was cut by 2 bases and J by 3 bases, with 5 bases left in between. Germline-derived CDR1 and CDR2 are SGHTA and FQGNSA. CDR3 coding DNA: TGTGCCAGCAGCTTAAGTTTCTACGAGCAGTACTTC. Encoded protein: CASSLSFYEQYF.

This clonotype was seen many times. The chain has TRBV27 and TRBJ2-1; D gene unclear. The CDR3 extends over 13 amino acids. The ends were cut back, 4 bases at V and 4 bases at J, with 8 bases in the middle. Germline lookup yields CDR1 MNHEY and CDR2 SMNVEV (reference sequence). The CDR3 loop reads CASSSRRYNEQFF. DNA for the CDR3: TGTGCCAGCAGTTCACGAAGATACAATGAGCAGTTCTTC.

This sequence joins TRBV6-6 and TRBJ1-1, with D unclear. Trimming removed 3 bases at V and 1 base at J, with 9 bases between. CDR1 and CDR2 (germline): MNHNY, SVGAGI (reference sequence). This CDR3 is built from 14 residues. The CDR3 DNA reads as TGTGCCAGCAGTTATTATGGAAGGAACACTGAAGCTTTCTTT. This encodes CASSYYGRNTEAFF.

The table lists this clonotype with many counts. Here the CDR3 reads CASNPQGDTQYF. In nucleotides, the CDR3 is TGTGCCAGCAACCCCCAGGGGGATACGCAGTATTTT. This chain uses TRBV12-3 or TRBV12-4 with TRBJ2-3; the D gene is possibly TRBD1 (6 bases). Trimming removed 7 bases at V and 6 bases at J, with 11 bases between. The CDR3 runs 12 residues.

This clonotype was recorded many times. This chain connects TRBV27 to TRBJ2-7, with TRBD1 as a possible D gene (6 bases). CDR1 is MNHEY, CDR2 SMNVEV, per germline (reference sequence). The CDR3 is made up of 14 amino acids. Trimming pared 0 bases from V and 4 bases from J, leaving 10 bases between. In nucleotides, the CDR3 is TGTGCCAGCAGTTTATCGTCAGGGGCTTACGAGCAGTACTTC. Its protein is CASSLSSGAYEQYF.

By sample share, this clonotype is medium-sized. The rearrangement joins TRBV27 to TRBJ2-7; TRBD2 agrees at 7 bases. This CDR3 spans 15 amino acids. Unmatched junction bases numbered 9, after V lost 2 bases and J lost 5 bases. Germline V gene lookup returns CDR1 MNHEY and CDR2 SMNVEV (reference sequence). CDR3 in DNA: TGTGCCAGCAGTTTAACTCCGGGGAGGGGCCACGAGCAGTACTTC. Encoded protein: CASSLTPGRGHEQYF.

This clonotype was detected ten times or more. The CDR3 DNA is TGCAGTGCTAGTAAGGGGACAGGGGGCAATGAGCAGTTCTTC. It specifies CSASKGTGGNEQFF. The chain couples TRBV20-1 to TRBJ2-1, with TRBD1 identical over 11 bases. V was pared by 3 bases and J by 6 bases, with 4 bases of the junction left unmatched. The CDR3 runs to 14 residues. Germline V gene lookup returns CDR1 DFQATT and CDR2 SNEGSKA (reference sequence).

This clonotype was detected only a few times. The rearrangement links TRBV28 to TRBJ1-1; unclear D gene. With 0 bases removed from V and 0 bases from J, the gap between germline ends came to 8 bases. This CDR3 contains 15 residues. Germline CDR1 and CDR2: MDHEN and SYDVKM. In nucleotides, the CDR3 is TGTGCCAGCAGTTTATGGGCTTCCCTGAACACTGAAGCTTTCTTT. Its protein product is CASSLWASLNTEAFF. The complete variable domain, with remaining parts taken from reference TRBV28 and TRBJ1-1, reads DVKVTQSSRYLVKRTGEKVFLECVQDMDHENMFWYRQDPGLGLRLIYFSYDVKMKEKGDIPEGYSVSREKKERFSLILESASTNQTSMYLCASSLWASLNTEAFFGQGTRLTVV.

This chain joins TRBV12-3 or TRBV12-4 and TRBJ1-5; D uncertain. Trimming removed 3 bases from V and 2 bases from J, with 11 bases in between. The CDR3 covers 15 residues. CDR3 sequence (DNA): TGTGCCAGCAGTTTGCGGTGGCAGGGCAATCAGCCCCAGCATTTT. Amino acid sequence: CASSLRWQGNQPQHF.

This clonotype was detected ten times or more. The DNA for the CDR3 is TGCGCCAGCAGCCAACAGGGGTCCCGGGAGACCCAGTACTTC. Residues: CASSQQGSRETQYF. The chain uses TRBV5-1 and TRBJ2-5; 7 bases line up with TRBD1. V lost 4 bases and J lost 5; bases outside the gene matches: 8. This CDR3 contains 14 residues. Germline V gene data show CDR1 as SGHRS and CDR2 as YFSETQ.

The chain couples TRBV27 to TRBJ2-3; 14 bases align to TRBD2. Germline trimming cut 6 bases from V and 2 bases from J; bases unmatched to any gene: 7. The CDR3 runs to 17 residues. Germline V gene sequence: CDR1 MNHEY, CDR2 SMNVEV (reference sequence). The CDR3 coding sequence is TGTGCCAGCAGCACAGCGGGACTAGCGGGAGTCACAGATACGCAGTATTTT. Protein: CASSTAGLAGVTDTQYF.

This clonotype was picked up many times. The J gene is TRBJ1-2, the V gene TRBV12-3 or TRBV12-4; 9 bases map to TRBD1. The trim removed 1 base at V and 8 bases at J, leaving 11 bases unmatched. This CDR3 is built from 16 residues. The CDR3 coding sequence is TGTGCCAGCAGTTTAGGCCAAACCGGGACAGGGAGCGGCTACACCTTC. Amino acids: CASSLGQTGTGSGYTF.

This clonotype has ten or more counts. This sequence joins TRBV12-5 and TRBJ2-1; D unclear. CDR3 length: 12 amino acids. V lost 2 bases and J 4 bases, leaving 3 bases between the germline ends. CDR1 LGHNT and CDR2 FRNRAP come from the germline V gene. CDR3 in DNA: TGTGCTAGTGGTTTGCGATACAATGAGCAGTTCTTC. The encoded protein is CASGLRYNEQFF.

The rearrangement uses TRBV6-2 or TRBV6-3 and TRBJ1-2, with D uncertain. Trimming shortened V by 6 bases and J by 8 bases, and 22 bases separated the two germline ends. The CDR3 has 15 residues. CDR1 is MNHEY and CDR2 is SVGEGT in the germline V gene. DNA for the CDR3: TGTGCCAGCAGACCCTTCCGGGAGACGAGTGACGGCTACACCTTC. This translates into CASRPFRETSDGYTF.